This T cell receptor beta chain was identified in a study of blood T cell repertoires in COVID-19. CDR1 and CDR2 from the germline V gene are MDHEN and SYDVKM. This CDR3 region has 16 residues. V gave up 10 bases and J gave up 9 bases; unmatched junction bases: 18. Clones were read by immunoSEQ multiplex PCR, and TCRdb kept only the in-frame ones, dropping some. The sample includes approximately 200,000 clones, approximately 83% of them seen just once. Sequencing was done on a sample of peripheral blood. This receptor was identified in a human donor with active or convalescent COVID-19. The donor label of this sample is uncertain. The chain carries TRBV28 and TRBJ1-6; 7 bases map to TRBD1. The CDR3 DNA reads as TGTGCCACTTGCCGACAGGGCCGAGGGTATGCTTCACCCCTCCACTTT. This gives the protein CATCRQGRGYASPLHF. Full variable domain (remainder filled in from reference TRBV28 and TRBJ1-6): DVKVTQSSRYLVKRTGEKVFLECVQDMDHENMFWYRQDPGLGLRLIYFSYDVKMKEKGDIPEGYSVSREKKERFSLILESASTNQTSMYLCATCRQGRGYASPLHFGNGTRLTVT.